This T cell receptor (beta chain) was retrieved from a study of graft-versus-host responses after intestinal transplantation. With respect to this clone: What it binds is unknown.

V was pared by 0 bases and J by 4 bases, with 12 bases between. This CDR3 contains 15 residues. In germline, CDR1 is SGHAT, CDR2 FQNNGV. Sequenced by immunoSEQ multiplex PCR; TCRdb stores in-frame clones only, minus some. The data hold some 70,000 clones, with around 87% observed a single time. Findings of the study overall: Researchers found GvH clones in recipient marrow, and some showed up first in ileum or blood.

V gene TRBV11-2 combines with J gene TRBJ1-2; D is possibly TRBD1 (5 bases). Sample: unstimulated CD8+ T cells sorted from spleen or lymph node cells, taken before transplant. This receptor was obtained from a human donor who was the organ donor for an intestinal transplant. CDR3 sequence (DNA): TGTGCCAGCAGCTTAGACCGGGGGACGGCCTATGGCTACACCTTC. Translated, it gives CASSLDRGTAYGYTF.